This is a list of T cell receptor beta chains from one sample in a study of blood T cell repertoires in COVID-19. Some clones are missing from TCRdb's copy, which holds only in-frame ones; the method was immunoSEQ multiplex PCR. The sample carries fewer than 400,000 clones, around 90% recorded once. The sequencing sample was made of peripheral blood. The receptor source for this set is a woman between 25 and 40 years old with COVID-19, enrolled during active disease. Each CDR3 is given with its conserved first and last residue. The D gene is left open where the match is weak. Size is omitted from some rows. Given values are once, few, many or a class for expanded clones.

CDR3nt: TGTGCCAGCAGCCGCTCAGCGGGATCTCAAGATACGCAGTATTTT; CDR3aa: CASSRSAGSQDTQYF; j_gene: TRBJ2-3; d_gene: TRBD2; abundance: .; v_gene: TRBV3-1/TRBV3-2
CDR3nt: TGTGCCTGGAGCGTTGGGCTAGCGGGAGAAGAGACCCAGTACTTC; CDR3aa: CAWSVGLAGEETQYF; j_gene: TRBJ2-5; d_gene: TRBD2; abundance: .; v_gene: TRBV30
CDR3nt: TGTGCCAGCAGCCGATCCACAGGGAGCGGGGCCAACGTCCTGACTTTC; CDR3aa: CASSRSTGSGANVLTF; j_gene: TRBJ2-6; d_gene: .; abundance: .; v_gene: TRBV3-1/TRBV3-2
CDR3nt: TGTGCCAGCAGCCCCGGGACTAGCGGCCAGTACTTC; CDR3aa: CASSPGTSGQYF; j_gene: TRBJ2-5; d_gene: TRBD2; abundance: .; v_gene: TRBV3-1/TRBV3-2
CDR3nt: TGTGCCAGTAGTATAGAACCAGGGCGGGGCACTGAAGCTTTCTTT; CDR3aa: CASSIEPGRGTEAFF; j_gene: TRBJ1-1; d_gene: .; abundance: .; v_gene: TRBV19
CDR3nt: TGCGCCAGCAGCCAAGATCTAGCGGGCCCGACCCTTCAAGAGACCCAGTACTTC; CDR3aa: CASSQDLAGPTLQETQYF; j_gene: TRBJ2-5; d_gene: TRBD2; abundance: .; v_gene: TRBV4-1
CDR3nt: TGTGCCAGCAGCTTTACAGGGACCACTGAAGCTTTCTTT; CDR3aa: CASSFTGTTEAFF; j_gene: TRBJ1-1; d_gene: .; abundance: .; v_gene: TRBV11-2
CDR3nt: TGCAGCGTTGAAGGGCCAGGGGTGGTAGGGTTCTTC; CDR3aa: CSVEGPGVVGFF; j_gene: TRBJ2-1; d_gene: .; abundance: .; v_gene: TRBV29-1
CDR3nt: TGTGCCAGCAGCGTAGGACAGGGTGGAGTCTACGAGCAGTACTTC; CDR3aa: CASSVGQGGVYEQYF; j_gene: TRBJ2-7; d_gene: TRBD1; abundance: .; v_gene: TRBV9
CDR3nt: TGTGCCAGCAGGCTAGCGGCCAGACACAATGAGCAGTTCTTC; CDR3aa: CASRLAARHNEQFF; j_gene: TRBJ2-1; d_gene: TRBD2; abundance: .; v_gene: TRBV2
CDR3nt: TGTGCCAGCAGTTACCTGGACAGGGGGAATTCACCCCTCCACTTT; CDR3aa: CASSYLDRGNSPLHF; j_gene: TRBJ1-6; d_gene: TRBD1; abundance: .; v_gene: TRBV6-6
CDR3nt: TGTGCCAGCAGCGACCCTGGGGAGGAGACCCAGTACTTC; CDR3aa: CASSDPGEETQYF; j_gene: TRBJ2-5; d_gene: .; abundance: .; v_gene: TRBV9
CDR3nt: TGTGCCAGCAGCTTAACCCAGGGGATCGCCTACAATGAGCAGTTCTTC; CDR3aa: CASSLTQGIAYNEQFF; j_gene: TRBJ2-1; d_gene: .; abundance: .; v_gene: TRBV7-3
CDR3nt: TGTGCCAGCAGTTCTTATCTGAGCGGGGGCTTTGGGGACACTGAAGCTTTCTTT; CDR3aa: CASSSYLSGGFGDTEAFF; j_gene: TRBJ1-1; d_gene: .; abundance: .; v_gene: TRBV28
CDR3nt: TGTGCCAGTAGTTTCGGGACACCGAACACTGAAGCTTTCTTT; CDR3aa: CASSFGTPNTEAFF; j_gene: TRBJ1-1; d_gene: .; abundance: once; v_gene: TRBV19
CDR3nt: TGTGCCAGCAGCCTAGGGGCGAGCGACAATGAGCAGTTCTTC; CDR3aa: CASSLGASDNEQFF; j_gene: TRBJ2-1; d_gene: .; abundance: .; v_gene: TRBV3-1/TRBV3-2
CDR3nt: TGTGCCAGCAGCTTAGCGCCGTCTAGCGGGAGACATGAGCAGTTCTTC; CDR3aa: CASSLAPSSGRHEQFF; j_gene: TRBJ2-1; d_gene: TRBD2; abundance: .; v_gene: TRBV7-2
CDR3nt: TGTGCCAGCAGCGGGGACCGGGGACAGTTCACCGGGGAGCTGTTTTTT; CDR3aa: CASSGDRGQFTGELFF; j_gene: TRBJ2-2; d_gene: TRBD1; abundance: .; v_gene: TRBV5-6
CDR3nt: TGTGCCAGCAGCCCCCGGGACAGAAGCTCTGGAAACACCATATATTTT; CDR3aa: CASSPRDRSSGNTIYF; j_gene: TRBJ1-3; d_gene: TRBD1; abundance: .; v_gene: TRBV11-1
CDR3nt: TGCAGCGTTGAAGCTCGGGTAGGGGACATGTTTGGCTACACCTTC; CDR3aa: CSVEARVGDMFGYTF; j_gene: TRBJ1-2; d_gene: .; abundance: .; v_gene: TRBV29-1
CDR3nt: TGTGCCAGCAGCTTAAGTACAGGATCTAATCAGCCCCAGCATTTT; CDR3aa: CASSLSTGSNQPQHF; j_gene: TRBJ1-5; d_gene: .; abundance: .; v_gene: TRBV7-9
CDR3nt: TGTGCCAGCAGCCAATGGATGTCAGCGGACTACGAGCAGTACTTC; CDR3aa: CASSQWMSADYEQYF; j_gene: TRBJ2-7; d_gene: .; abundance: .; v_gene: TRBV3-1/TRBV3-2
CDR3nt: TGCGCCAGCAGCTCTGAACTCCCGTACAATGAGCAGTTCTTC; CDR3aa: CASSSELPYNEQFF; j_gene: TRBJ2-1; d_gene: .; abundance: .; v_gene: TRBV5-1
CDR3nt: TGCAGTGCTAGTTCCGCCGGTGTTGTGCGCCTCCAGCCCCAGCATTTT; CDR3aa: CSASSAGVVRLQPQHF; j_gene: TRBJ1-5; d_gene: .; abundance: .; v_gene: TRBV20-1
CDR3nt: TGTGCCAGCAGCTTGGAGACAGGGGGCACTGAAGCTTTCTTT; CDR3aa: CASSLETGGTEAFF; j_gene: TRBJ1-1; d_gene: TRBD1; abundance: .; v_gene: TRBV5-8
CDR3nt: TGTGCCAGCAGGGGAGAGCTGACAGGGCGGACAGATACGCAGTATTTT; CDR3aa: CASRGELTGRTDTQYF; j_gene: TRBJ2-3; d_gene: TRBD1; abundance: .; v_gene: TRBV25-1
CDR3nt: TGCGCCAGCAGCCCATTCCGACAGAGCACAGATACGCAGTATTTT; CDR3aa: CASSPFRQSTDTQYF; j_gene: TRBJ2-3; d_gene: .; abundance: .; v_gene: TRBV4-1
CDR3nt: TGTGCCAGCAGGCTGGACAGGGGGGGGGACACCATATATTTT; CDR3aa: CASRLDRGGDTIYF; j_gene: TRBJ1-3; d_gene: TRBD1; abundance: .; v_gene: TRBV6-5
CDR3nt: TGTGCCAGCAGCGTGAGGGGACAGGTCCTCTATGGCTACACCTTC; CDR3aa: CASSVRGQVLYGYTF; j_gene: TRBJ1-2; d_gene: TRBD1; abundance: .; v_gene: TRBV9
CDR3nt: TGTGCCAGCAGTTTAGCGGGGACAGGGGGCAGAATCTATGGCTACACCTTC; CDR3aa: CASSLAGTGGRIYGYTF; j_gene: TRBJ1-2; d_gene: TRBD1; abundance: .; v_gene: TRBV27
CDR3nt: TGTGCCAGCAGCTCTCCGGACAGGGGGGATGGCTACACCTTC; CDR3aa: CASSSPDRGDGYTF; j_gene: TRBJ1-2; d_gene: TRBD1; abundance: .; v_gene: TRBV5-4
CDR3nt: TGTGCCAGCAGCTCGCCAATCGGGGTTGGAAACACCATATATTTT; CDR3aa: CASSSPIGVGNTIYF; j_gene: TRBJ1-3; d_gene: .; abundance: .; v_gene: TRBV11-2
CDR3nt: TGTGCCAGTAGTCCAAATCCCGGGACAGGGGGTGGATCCCAGTACTTC; CDR3aa: CASSPNPGTGGGSQYF; j_gene: TRBJ2-5; d_gene: TRBD1; abundance: .; v_gene: TRBV19
CDR3nt: TGTGCCAGCAGCAGGGGACAGGGAGGGGAGCTGTTTTTT; CDR3aa: CASSRGQGGELFF; j_gene: TRBJ2-2; d_gene: TRBD1; abundance: .; v_gene: TRBV5-5
CDR3nt: TGTGCCAGCAAGGGAGGCGGGATACATCAGCCCCAGCATTTT; CDR3aa: CASKGGGIHQPQHF; j_gene: TRBJ1-5; d_gene: .; abundance: .; v_gene: TRBV6-5
CDR3nt: TGTGCCAGCAGCCAAGGGTACTCGAACACCGGGGAGCTGTTTTTT; CDR3aa: CASSQGYSNTGELFF; j_gene: TRBJ2-2; d_gene: .; abundance: .; v_gene: TRBV3-1/TRBV3-2
CDR3nt: TGTGCCAGCTCACCCCGGGACAGGACCTACAATGAGCAGTTCTTC; CDR3aa: CASSPRDRTYNEQFF; j_gene: TRBJ2-1; d_gene: TRBD1; abundance: .; v_gene: TRBV18
CDR3nt: TGCGCCAGCAGGATGGACAGGGCCTACGAGCAGTACTTC; CDR3aa: CASRMDRAYEQYF; j_gene: TRBJ2-7; d_gene: TRBD1; abundance: few; v_gene: TRBV10-2
CDR3nt: TGTGCCAGCATAACAGGGGCGATAATGAACACTGAAGCTTTCTTT; CDR3aa: CASITGAIMNTEAFF; j_gene: TRBJ1-1; d_gene: TRBD1; abundance: .; v_gene: TRBV28
CDR3nt: TGTGCCAGCAGTCCAAACGCGGGGGGGAACCAGCCCCAGCATTTT; CDR3aa: CASSPNAGGNQPQHF; j_gene: TRBJ1-5; d_gene: .; abundance: .; v_gene: TRBV28
CDR3nt: TGCAGCGTTGAAGCCGGGGACAGGAGAACTAACTATGGCTACACCTTC; CDR3aa: CSVEAGDRRTNYGYTF; j_gene: TRBJ1-2; d_gene: TRBD1; abundance: few; v_gene: TRBV29-1
CDR3nt: TGTGCCAGCAGCTTGAGCGGGGTCTCCTACAATGAGCAGTTCTTC; CDR3aa: CASSLSGVSYNEQFF; j_gene: TRBJ2-1; d_gene: TRBD2; abundance: once; v_gene: TRBV7-9